The T cell receptor beta chain described here comes from a study of blood T cells in healthy people across ages. A note on this clonotype: Just one base apart from a much larger clone, this may be a read error.

V shed 6 bases and J 7 bases; nucleotides not matched to a gene: 12. The CDR3 has 15 residues. Germline V lookup: CDR1 DFQATT, CDR2 SNEGSKA (reference sequence). Then a second PCR, running roughly 7 to 11 cycles, was carried out with a sample-barcoded 5' primer and a J-beta primer mix. From each sample, at least 2.5 million paired-end reads containing CDR3 were obtained. TCRdb fed the 5' RACE reads into MiXCR, producing one record per CDR3 protein. Of 710,000 or so distinct CDR3 sequences listed, 32% were seen once; the top ten hold 15% to 17%. V is TRBV20-1 and J is TRBJ2-1; 10 nucleotides match TRBD1. Sequencing input: blood. The clonotype was recovered from a woman aged 80 or over in good health. The DNA of the CDR3 is TGCAGTGCCCGACGGGGGACAGGGGCCATTAATGAGCAGTTCTTC. It specifies CSARRGTGAINEQFF.